This T cell receptor (beta chain) was found in a study of blood T cell repertoires in COVID-19. Study-wide context: Sources were T cells, B-cell-depleted T cells, or PBMCs; the material itself was cDNA or gDNA.

The CDR3 runs 11 residues. Germline values: CDR1 MNHEY, CDR2 SVGAGI. Trimming cost V 6 bases and J 5 bases, with 6 bases left between them. In the original processing: From reference gene primer amplification, estimates of nucleated cell counts were derived. TCRdb keeps only in-frame clones here, not all; method: immunoSEQ multiplex PCR. Clone size and the V and J calls come from that table; the DNA yielded D and trimming. The sample holds about 210,000 clones, roughly 86% seen once. This rearrangement joins TRBV6-5 to TRBJ2-3; tentatively, D is TRBD1 (5 bases). The TCR was taken from a woman in her forties or fifties with active or convalescent COVID-19. Sequenced: peripheral blood. Here the CDR3 DNA reads TGTGCCAGCAGCCAGGGAGATACGCAGTATTTT. It specifies CASSQGDTQYF.